The source of this T cell receptor beta chain is a study of technical replicates of blood from several donors. Germline CDR1 reads SNHLY; CDR2 reads FYNNEI. This CDR3 region has 15 residues. Unmatched junction bases numbered 6, after V lost 4 bases and J lost 5 bases. Assay: immunoSEQ multiplex PCR; the TCRdb copy retains only in-frame clones and omits some. The sample has around 69,000 clones, roughly 96% seen once. The receptor's source is a human donor in good health. The chain is built from TRBV2 and TRBJ2-5; 11 bases map to TRBD2. The sequencing input was T cells isolated from PBMCs. As DNA, the CDR3 is TGTGCCAGCAGTGCTACTAGCGGGGGAAGGGAGACCCAGTACTTC. As protein: CASSATSGGRETQYF.